This T cell receptor beta chain was identified during a study of T-cell reconstitution after alpha-beta-depleted transplantation in children. Using unique molecular identifiers, the investigators prepared the TCRbeta library. Each CDR3 protein is one row after TCRdb ran MiXCR on the PCR reads. The sample holds about 610,000 distinct CDR3 sequences, about 10% seen once. The V gene end was trimmed by 7 bases and the J gene end by 2 bases; junction bases not matched to a gene: 10. Germline V gene lookup returns CDR1 MNHEY and CDR2 SVGAGI. The CDR3 has 16 amino acids. V gene TRBV6-5 combines with J gene TRBJ2-3, with 9 bases aligning to TRBD2. Sequences were derived from PBMCs from the stem cell graft donor, sampled from the stem cell graft. This clonotype originated in a human donor who donated a stem cell graft to a child with acute myeloid leukemia. The CDR3 DNA follows: TGTGCCAGCAATTCGGTAGCGGGAGTGTTCACAGATACGCAGTATTTT. It is translated as CASNSVAGVFTDTQYF.